One sample yielded the 16 T cell receptor beta chains listed below, sequenced in a study of vaccination and CD4 T cells after COVID-19. Researchers used the Oncomine TCR Beta short-read assay to sequence DNA from cultured CD4+ T cells. Each CDR3 protein is one row after TCRdb ran MiXCR on the PCR reads. The sample has about 12,000 distinct CDR3 sequences; 61% are singletons. These receptors' targets are unknown. Treatment specified: 10-day PBMC culture with coronavirus spike peptide pools or control peptides (ViraFEST assay). Sequencing was performed on CD4+ T cells from blood, cultured in vitro. These receptors were obtained from a human donor who had recovered from COVID-19.

V and J are TRBV19 and TRBJ2-7, with TRBD2 matching 14 bases. The CDR3 runs to 18 residues. Germline V gene lookup returns CDR1 LNHDA and CDR2 SQIVND (reference sequence). Losses at the gene ends were 6 bases for V and 4 bases for J; bases not matched to a gene: 14. The CDR3 nucleotides read TGTGCCAGTAGGACGAAAATTGGGACTAGCGGGAGTCCATACGAGCAGTACTTC. It encodes CASRTKIGTSGSPYEQYF.

This chain joins TRBV9 and TRBJ2-7; D is possibly TRBD2 (6 bases). Germline V gene data show CDR1 as SGDLS and CDR2 as YYNGEE. V lost 0 bases, J lost 6 bases, and 19 bases lay in between. This CDR3 comprises 16 residues. The CDR3 loop is CASSVDSWREDREQYF. The DNA of the CDR3 is TGTGCCAGCAGCGTAGATTCGTGGCGGGAAGACCGCGAGCAGTACTTC.

A few counts support this clonotype. The chain joins TRBV20-1 to TRBJ1-2, with D tentatively TRBD1 (5 bases). The CDR3 totals 13 residues. The V and J ends lost 7 bases and 4 bases respectively, with 16 bases between them. Germline loops: CDR1 DFQATT, CDR2 SNEGSKA (reference sequence). CDR3 amino acids: CSVVGRGSYGYTF. CDR3 DNA: TGCAGTGTTGTAGGGAGGGGCAGCTATGGCTACACCTTC.

The genes are TRBV5-3 and TRBJ2-2; 10 positions match TRBD1. TRBV5-3 counts as an open reading frame of uncertain function. This CDR3 is 16 amino acids long. With 8 bases clipped from V and 2 bases from J, the junction kept 9 bases outside the gene matches. The CDR3 loop is CASSAGTGVNTGELFF. The CDR3, as DNA: TGTGCCAGCAGCGCCGGGACAGGGGTTAACACCGGGGAGCTGTTTTTT.

This clonotype occurred a few times. J is TRBJ1-3 and V is TRBV6-5, with a possible D match to TRBD1 (5 bases). The V end lost 2 bases, the J end lost 4 bases, and 9 bases lay between the germline ends. The CDR3 runs to 14 residues. Germline assignment: CDR1 MNHEY and CDR2 SVGAGI. The CDR3 sequence is CASSYTGLGNTIYF. CDR3 DNA: TGTGCCAGCAGTTACACGGGACTCGGAAACACCATATATTTT.

V is TRBV10-1 and J is TRBJ2-2, with a tentative D call TRBD1 (6 bases). The CDR3 has 15 amino acids. V was cut by 6 bases and J by 0 bases, with 11 bases left in between. Per germline, CDR1 WNHNN and CDR2 SYGVQD (reference sequence). The CDR3 region has the DNA TGCGCCAGCAGAGCGGACAGATCGAACACCGGGGAGCTGTTTTTT. Translation: CASRADRSNTGELFF.

The chain employs TRBV20-1 and TRBJ2-3; D is uncertain. Trimming shortened V by 1 base and J by 1 base, and 6 bases separated the two germline ends. From germline, CDR1 is DFQATT and CDR2 SNEGSKA (reference sequence). The CDR3 consists of 13 residues. CDR3 in DNA: TGCAGTGCTAGAGGGTCAGGCACAGATACGCAGTATTTT. Translation: CSARGSGTDTQYF.

The rearrangement links TRBV2 to TRBJ1-2; no clear D gene. Germline lookup yields CDR1 SNHLY and CDR2 FYNNEI. Trimming left V 1 base short and J 5 bases short, with 2 bases between. CDR3 size: 11 residues. CDR3 DNA: TGTGCCAGCAGTGAAGAGTATGGCTACACCTTC. This codes for CASSEEYGYTF.

V usage is TRBV5-4 and J usage is TRBJ1-2; D remains unclear. Trimming left V 4 bases short and J 9 bases short, with 13 bases between. From germline, CDR1 is SGHNT and CDR2 YYREEE (reference sequence). The CDR3 is 12 amino acids. The CDR3 nucleotides are TGTGCCAGCAGCCCGAACCTACTAAGCTACACCTTC. Translating gives CASSPNLLSYTF.

This chain connects TRBV20-1 to TRBJ1-1, with 7 positions matching TRBD1. V shed 5 bases and J 1 base; nucleotides not matched to a gene: 7. CDR1 and CDR2 (germline): DFQATT, SNEGSKA (reference sequence). CDR3 length: 14 residues. The CDR3 DNA follows: TGCAGTGCTCCGTGGGGGACAGCGAACACTGAAGCTTTCTTT. It codes for CSAPWGTANTEAFF.

The sample holds a few counts of this clonotype. The CDR3 spells CASRTGRRSYEQYF. CDR3 sequence (DNA): TGTGCCAGCAGAACGGGACGTAGGAGCTACGAGCAGTACTTC. The chain uses TRBV27 and TRBJ2-7; perhaps D is TRBD1 or TRBD2 (5 bases each). Germline V gives CDR1 MNHEY, CDR2 SMNVEV (reference sequence). The CDR3 runs to 14 residues. V lost 6 bases and J lost 3, with 15 bases in between.

Here the CDR3 DNA reads TGTGCCATCAGCCGGGACTCAGAATACAATGAGCAGTTCTTC. Its protein product is CAISRDSEYNEQFF. The gene calls are TRBV10-3 and TRBJ2-1; tentatively, D is TRBD2 (6 bases). CDR1 and CDR2 from the germline V gene are ENHRY and SYGVKD. This CDR3 has 14 residues. V shed 6 bases and J shed 4 bases, with 13 bases lying between them.

The chain links TRBV12-3 or TRBV12-4 to TRBJ2-2; 8 bases are shared with TRBD2. There are 15 residues in the CDR3. V gave up 7 bases and J gave up 7 bases; unmatched junction bases: 11. The CDR3 DNA follows: TGTGCCAGCACCGTAACGGGAGGGGATGACGGGGAGCTGTTTTTT. Amino acid sequence: CASTVTGGDDGELFF.

The V and J genes are TRBV7-9 and TRBJ2-7; no definite D call. The CDR3 runs to 14 residues. The V end lost 1 base, the J end lost 9 bases, and 16 bases lay between the germline ends. CDR1 is SEHNR and CDR2 is FQNEAQ in the germline V gene (reference sequence). The chain's CDR3 is CASSLEHSSAVQYF. The CDR3 DNA reads as TGTGCCAGCAGCTTAGAACATTCTAGTGCAGTGCAGTACTTC.

V and J are TRBV7-3 and TRBJ2-1, with 11 nucleotides matching TRBD2. Looked up from germline, CDR1 is SGHTA and CDR2 is FQGTGA. J was trimmed by 7 bases and V by 2 bases; bases with no gene match: 4. There are 15 residues in the CDR3. The CDR3 coding sequence is TGTGCCAGCAGCTTAGGTAGCGGGAGGGCAAATGAGCAGTTCTTC. Translation: CASSLGSGRANEQFF.

The CDR3 nucleotides read TGCGCCAGCAGCCAAGATCCCAGCCCTAATTCACCCCTCCACTTT. Protein sequence: CASSQDPSPNSPLHF. The chain joins TRBV4-1 to TRBJ1-6; no definite D call. The germline V and J ends were trimmed by 0 bases and 6 bases, with 9 bases remaining between them. Germline V lookup: CDR1 MGHRA, CDR2 YSYEKL. This CDR3 comprises 15 residues.